The entry that follows covers one T cell receptor beta chain sequence. Its antigen is not known. Researchers partitioned CD4+ cells into CD45RA+ naive and CD45RA-negative memory subsets. The CDR3 is 16 residues long. Per the germline V gene, CDR1 is LNHDA and CDR2 is SQIVND (reference sequence). V dropped 6 bases and J dropped 2; count of bases not matched to a gene: 7. Profiling relied on immunoSEQ multiplex PCR, and the TCRdb table lists in-frame clones only, not all of them. The sample contains 2 million to 2.5 million clones, just under 95% of which appear only once. These data belong to a study of shared clonotypes between healthy human individuals. Study-level findings and limits: Rarefaction showed that sequencing of sorted subsets was incomplete (despite large depth). Clonotype sharing across donors was expected to vary with sequencing depth. The authors sampled blood alone, and tissue repertoires likely differ.

The specimen was naive CD4+ T cells from PBMCs. Documented subset: CD45RA+ positively selected. The gene calls are TRBV19 and TRBJ2-7; 13 nucleotides match TRBD2. The receptor comes from a man aged 18-30 years in good health. Some clones in this sample may be carry-over from other donors' samples. Here the CDR3 reads CASSPLAGGSTYEQYF. CDR3 coding DNA: TGTGCCAGTAGCCCACTAGCGGGAGGGTCGACCTACGAGCAGTACTTC.